This TCR beta chain was sequenced for a study of blood T cells in healthy people across ages. About this clonotype: Antigen specificity is unknown.

Study results and caveats: The lack of PBMC sorting stopped any conclusive naive versus antigen-experienced comparison. It was found that TCR beta diversity correlated strongly with the percentage of naive T cells.

Total RNA was extracted at no less than 5.5 micrograms per sample. The authors ran a second PCR of about 7 to 12 cycles using a sample-barcoded 5' primer and a J-beta primer mix. One entry per CDR3 protein, called by TCRdb with MiXCR from the 5' RACE reads. Among 1.5 million to 2 million distinct CDR3 sequences listed, about 49% were seen once. V lost 7 bases and J 0 bases, leaving 11 bases between the germline ends. CDR3 length: 14 residues. Per the germline V gene, CDR1 is MDHEN and CDR2 is SYDVKM. The receptor comes from a middle-aged woman in good health. The source material was blood. The chain joins TRBV28 to TRBJ2-3; D is tentatively TRBD1 or TRBD2 (5 bases each). CDR3 residues: CASTWGTSTDTQYF. The CDR3 DNA is TGTGCCAGCACATGGGGGACCAGCACAGATACGCAGTATTTT.